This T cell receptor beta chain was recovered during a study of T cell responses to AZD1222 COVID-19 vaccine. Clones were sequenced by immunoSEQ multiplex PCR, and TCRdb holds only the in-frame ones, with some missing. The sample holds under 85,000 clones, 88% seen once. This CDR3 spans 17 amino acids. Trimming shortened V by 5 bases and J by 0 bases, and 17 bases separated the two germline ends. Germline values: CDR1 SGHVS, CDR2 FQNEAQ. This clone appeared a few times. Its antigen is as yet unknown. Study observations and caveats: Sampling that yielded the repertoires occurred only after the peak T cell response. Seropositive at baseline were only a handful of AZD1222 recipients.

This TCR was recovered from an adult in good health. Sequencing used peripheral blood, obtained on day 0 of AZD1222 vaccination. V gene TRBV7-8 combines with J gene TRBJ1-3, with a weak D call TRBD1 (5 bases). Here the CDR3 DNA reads TGTGCCAGCAGCAAGACAGCTTACCTAGACTCTGGAAACACCATATATTTT. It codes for CASSKTAYLDSGNTIYF.